Listed below are T cell receptor beta chains from one sample, sequenced in a study of blood T cell repertoires in COVID-19. Here immunoSEQ multiplex PCR was the method, and the copy in TCRdb shows in-frame clones only, minus some. Of roughly 87,000 clones listed, about 91% are singletons. The sample taken for sequencing was peripheral blood. These receptors came from a man in his fifties or sixties with acute or convalescent COVID-19. CDR3s include the opening cysteine and the closing phenylalanine or tryptophan. Each record gives: V gene, J gene, D gene, CDR3 protein, CDR3 DNA. D genes are given only for firm matches.

TRBV2	TRBJ1-2	TRBD1	CASKFGTAGDYGYTF	TGTGCCAGCAAGTTTGGGACAGCCGGGGACTATGGCTACACCTTC
TRBV18	TRBJ2-3	NA	CASSEVGAGTQYF	TGTGCCAGCTCTGAGGTTGGGGCAGGTACGCAGTATTTT
TRBV19	TRBJ2-6	NA	CASRAGVGANVLTF	TGTGCCAGTAGAGCAGGGGTCGGGGCCAACGTCCTGACTTTC
TRBV19	TRBJ1-1	NA	CASSATRLSEAFF	TGTGCCAGTAGTGCGACAAGGCTCAGTGAAGCTTTCTTT
TRBV2	TRBJ1-3	NA	CASKEGSPFSGNTIYF	TGTGCCAGCAAAGAGGGTTCCCCCTTCTCTGGAAACACCATATATTTT
TRBV18	TRBJ2-1	NA	CASSPPLSNEQFF	TGTGCCAGCTCACCACCGTTGAGCAATGAGCAGTTCTTC
TRBV9	TRBJ2-6	NA	CASSYPGANVLTF	TGTGCCAGCAGCTATCCCGGGGCCAACGTCCTGACTTTC
TRBV5-1	TRBJ2-4	TRBD2	CASSPGLAGGRIQYF	TGCGCCAGCAGCCCAGGACTAGCGGGAGGGCGCATTCAGTACTTC
TRBV7-2	TRBJ2-2	TRBD2	CASSSLAGGPDTGELFF	TGTGCCAGCAGCTCGCTAGCGGGAGGGCCAGATACCGGGGAGCTGTTTTTT
TRBV11-2	TRBJ2-2	NA	CASSSHNTGELFF	TGTGCCAGCAGCTCCCATAACACCGGGGAGCTGTTTTTT
TRBV19	TRBJ1-5	NA	CASSSQETGSNQPQHF	TGTGCCAGTAGTAGTCAGGAGACGGGGAGCAATCAGCCCCAGCATTTT
TRBV19	TRBJ1-6	TRBD1	CASSIDFNSGQGNSPLHF	TGTGCCAGTAGTATAGATTTCAATTCTGGACAGGGAAATTCACCCCTCCACTTT
TRBV5-1	TRBJ1-2	TRBD1	CASSLEGTGYSNYGYTF	TGCGCCAGCAGCTTGGAAGGGACAGGCTACAGTAACTATGGCTACACCTTC
TRBV4-1	TRBJ2-7	NA	CASSQEAGLRSYEQYF	TGCGCCAGCAGCCAAGAGGCGGGGCTCAGGTCCTACGAGCAGTACTTC
TRBV2	TRBJ1-4	NA	CASSESGPGGEKLFF	TGTGCCAGCAGTGAATCGGGTCCGGGGGGTGAAAAACTGTTTTTT
TRBV30	TRBJ1-2	TRBD1	CAWSSGPAGGSGYTF	TGTGCCTGGAGCTCAGGGCCGGCAGGGGGCTCTGGCTACACCTTC
TRBV5-8	TRBJ1-1	TRBD1	CASSLRGRRTEAFF	TGTGCCAGCAGCCTTAGGGGGCGTCGGACTGAAGCTTTCTTT
TRBV10-3	TRBJ2-7	TRBD2	CAIRAGLANEQYF	TGTGCCATCAGGGCGGGACTAGCGAACGAGCAGTACTTC
TRBV6-5	TRBJ1-1	TRBD1	CASSYSGTGIYEAFF	TGTGCCAGCAGTTACTCCGGGACAGGGATTTATGAAGCTTTCTTT
TRBV2	TRBJ2-1	NA	CASKSLDEQFF	TGTGCCAGCAAGTCCCTAGATGAGCAGTTCTTC
TRBV7-6	TRBJ2-3	TRBD2	CASSLVAGGRDTQYF	TGTGCCAGCAGCTTAGTGGCGGGGGGGCGAGATACGCAGTATTTT
TRBV7-3	TRBJ2-1	NA	CASSLRGPPDNEQFF	TGTGCCAGCAGCTTAAGGGGGCCGCCTGACAATGAGCAGTTCTTC
TRBV7-2	TRBJ2-2	TRBD2	CASSRGPAGVTGELFF	TGTGCCAGCAGCCGCGGTCCAGCGGGGGTCACCGGGGAGCTGTTTTTT
TRBV5-1	TRBJ1-1	TRBD1	CASRGGGNTEAFF	TGCGCCAGCAGAGGGGGCGGAAACACTGAAGCTTTCTTT